Listed below are T cell receptor beta chains from one sample, sequenced in a study of T cell repertoires in cytomegalovirus infection. From the reads, TCRdb called clonotypes with MiXCR, one entry per CDR3 protein. The profile shows fewer than 350,000 distinct CDR3 sequences, roughly a sixth of them singletons. Material for sequencing was PBMCs. These receptors came from a human donor in good health (CMV status not recorded). Some clones in this sample may be carry-over from other donors' samples. The CDR3 runs from the conserved cysteine through the conserved F or W. A D gene is named only where the DNA matches it firmly. Not every row has a clone size; where given, it reads once, few, many or a size class.

D	size	J	V	CDR3	DNA
NA	many	TRBJ2-3	TRBV7-2	CASSFPRPPDTQYF	TGTGCCAGCAGCTTCCCCCGACCCCCAGATACGCAGTATTTT
NA	many	TRBJ2-7	TRBV7-2	CASSRTFGVEDEQYF	TGTGCCAGCAGCCGTACCTTCGGGGTAGAAGACGAGCAGTACTTC
NA	few	TRBJ2-7	TRBV4-1	CASSQDTNYEQYF	TGCGCCAGCAGCCAAGACACGAACTACGAGCAGTACTTC
NA	few	TRBJ1-1	TRBV6-2/TRBV6-3	CASSQGGGNTEAFF	TGTGCCAGCAGTCAGGGAGGTGGGAACACTGAAGCTTTCTTT
NA	many	TRBJ1-1	TRBV12-3/TRBV12-4	CASSLVGLGGEAFF	TGTGCCAGCAGTTTAGTGGGGCTAGGGGGTGAAGCTTTCTTT
NA	few	TRBJ1-4	TRBV12-3/TRBV12-4	CASSLGGTVGPNEKLFF	TGTGCCAGCAGTTTGGGCGGAACAGTCGGCCCTAATGAAAAACTGTTTTTT
NA	many	TRBJ1-2	TRBV7-2	CASSLQEQIYGYTF	TGTGCCAGCAGCTTACAGGAGCAGATTTATGGCTACACCTTC
NA	many	TRBJ1-6	TRBV7-2	CASSLAWSPLHF	TGTGCCAGCAGCTTAGCGTGGTCACCCCTCCACTTT
TRBD2	many	TRBJ2-1	TRBV6-5	CASSYVRGGTYEQFF	TGTGCCAGCAGTTATGTGCGGGGGGGCACTTATGAGCAGTTCTTC
NA	few	TRBJ2-5	TRBV4-2	CASSQDPWGGEETQYF	TGTGCCAGCAGCCAAGATCCCTGGGGCGGAGAAGAGACCCAGTACTTC
NA	many	TRBJ2-5	TRBV7-2	CASSLAEGRLETQYF	TGTGCCAGCAGCTTAGCGGAGGGGCGGTTGGAGACCCAGTACTTC
TRBD2	NA	TRBJ2-7	TRBV2	CASSELQPGTIPKQYF	TGTGCCAGCAGTGAACTACAGCCTGGGACTATTCCTAAGCAGTACTTC
NA	many	TRBJ2-1	TRBV6-2/TRBV6-3	CASGDWSSYNEQFF	TGTGCCAGCGGGGACTGGAGCTCCTACAATGAGCAGTTCTTC
NA	few	TRBJ1-4	TRBV6-6	CASSYSLGQNEKLFF	TGTGCCAGCAGTTACTCGCTTGGACAGAATGAAAAACTGTTTTTT
NA	once	TRBJ1-6	TRBV25-1	CASQGSGYSPLHF	TGTGCCAGCCAGGGTAGTGGGTATTCACCCCTCCACTTT
NA	few	TRBJ2-2	TRBV2	CASVGFTTGELFF	TGTGCCAGCGTGGGGTTTACGACCGGGGAGCTGTTTTTT
NA	NA	TRBJ2-7	TRBV24-1	CAALVEQYF	TGTGCCGCCCTGGTGGAGCAGTACTTC
NA	NA	TRBJ1-1	TRBV18	CASSPFEYRNTEAFF	TGTGCCAGCTCACCTTTCGAGTACCGAAACACTGAAGCTTTCTTT
NA	NA	TRBJ2-5	TRBV20-1	CSARYQETQYF	TGCAGTGCTCGGTACCAAGAGACCCAGTACTTC
NA	few	TRBJ1-6	TRBV7-9	CASSSQGSPLHF	TGTGCCAGCAGCTCACAGGGTTCACCCCTCCACTTT
NA	NA	TRBJ1-6	TRBV20-1	CSAREMAWAGSYNSPLHF	TGCAGTGCTAGAGAGATGGCGTGGGCAGGGTCCTATAATTCACCCCTCCACTTT
NA	many	TRBJ2-7	TRBV7-2	CASSLALYEQYF	TGTGCCAGCAGCTTAGCTCTCTACGAGCAGTACTTC
NA	many	TRBJ1-6	TRBV7-2	CASSSLSSPLHF	TGTGCCAGCAGCTCCTTGAGTTCACCCCTCCACTTT
NA	many	TRBJ1-2	TRBV7-9	CASSFGWGANYGYTF	TGTGCCAGCAGCTTCGGTTGGGGGGCAAACTATGGCTACACCTTC
NA	NA	TRBJ1-1	TRBV7-2	CASSLLLGNTEAFF	TGTGCCAGCAGCTTATTATTGGGGAACACTGAAGCTTTCTTT
NA	NA	TRBJ1-4	TRBV19	CASSTRGRNEKLFF	TGTGCCAGTAGTACCCGGGGGCGGAATGAAAAACTGTTTTTT
TRBD1	few	TRBJ1-1	TRBV28	CASSQPRGRVSEAFF	TGTGCCAGCAGCCAACCCAGGGGGCGCGTATCTGAAGCTTTCTTT
TRBD2	NA	TRBJ2-1	TRBV13	CASSLGLAMDEQFF	TGTGCCAGCAGCTTGGGACTAGCGATGGATGAGCAGTTCTTC
NA	NA	TRBJ2-7	TRBV6-1	CASSTSSGRPYEQYF	TGTGCCAGCAGTACCAGTTCAGGGAGGCCCTACGAGCAGTACTTC
TRBD1	NA	TRBJ1-6	TRBV27	CASSPRTGNNSPLHF	TGTGCCAGCAGTCCTCGGACAGGGAATAATTCACCCCTCCACTTT
NA	few	TRBJ2-5	TRBV25-1	CASSEFTGGAYQETQYF	TGTGCCAGCAGTGAATTTACTGGGGGGGCTTACCAAGAGACCCAGTACTTC
NA	many	TRBJ2-1	TRBV2	CASSKERNNEQFF	TGTGCCAGCAGTAAAGAACGAAACAATGAGCAGTTCTTC
NA	NA	TRBJ1-1	TRBV5-5	CASSFLQGGMNTEAFF	TGTGCCAGCAGCTTCCTGCAGGGAGGGATGAACACTGAAGCTTTCTTT
NA	few	TRBJ1-4	TRBV28	CASSLVDREKLFF	TGTGCCAGCAGTTTAGTCGATCGTGAAAAACTGTTTTTT
TRBD1	NA	TRBJ2-5	TRBV5-1	CASSLGLRGSQETQYF	TGCGCCAGCAGCTTGGGGCTCAGGGGGTCCCAAGAGACCCAGTACTTC
NA	NA	TRBJ2-4	TRBV7-2	CASSPCNGNIQSF	TGTGCCAGCAGCCCCTGTAATGGAAACATTCAGTCCTTC
TRBD2	few	TRBJ2-1	TRBV20-1	CSADGLAGHNEQFF	TGCAGTGCTGACGGACTAGCGGGGCACAATGAGCAGTTCTTC
TRBD2	many	TRBJ2-5	TRBV7-2	CASSLAAGVRETQYF	TGTGCCAGCAGCTTGGCAGCGGGGGTGCGAGAGACCCAGTACTTC
NA	many	TRBJ2-1	TRBV7-6	CASSPPALPNNEQFF	TGTGCCAGCAGCCCCCCGGCACTTCCCAACAATGAGCAGTTCTTC
TRBD1	NA	TRBJ1-4	TRBV7-9	CASTRGVDSEKLFF	TGTGCCAGCACCAGGGGGGTAGACAGTGAAAAACTGTTTTTT
TRBD1	NA	TRBJ1-4	TRBV5-6	CASSLVGQGREKLFF	TGTGCCAGCAGCTTGGTAGGACAGGGGCGTGAAAAACTGTTTTTT